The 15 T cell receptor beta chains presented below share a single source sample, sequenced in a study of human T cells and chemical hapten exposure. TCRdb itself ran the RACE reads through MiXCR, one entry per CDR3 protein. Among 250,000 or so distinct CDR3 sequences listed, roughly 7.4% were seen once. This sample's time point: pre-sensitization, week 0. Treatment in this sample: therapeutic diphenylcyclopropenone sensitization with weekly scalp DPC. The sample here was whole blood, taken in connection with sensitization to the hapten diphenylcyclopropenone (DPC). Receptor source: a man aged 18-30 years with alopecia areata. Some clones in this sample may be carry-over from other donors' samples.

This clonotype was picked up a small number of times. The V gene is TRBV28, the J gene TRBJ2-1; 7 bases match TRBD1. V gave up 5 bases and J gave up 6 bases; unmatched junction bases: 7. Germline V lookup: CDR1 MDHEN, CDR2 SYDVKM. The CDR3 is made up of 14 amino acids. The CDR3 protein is CASSTRQGRNEQFF. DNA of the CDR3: TGTGCCAGCAGTACTAGACAGGGACGCAATGAGCAGTTCTTC.

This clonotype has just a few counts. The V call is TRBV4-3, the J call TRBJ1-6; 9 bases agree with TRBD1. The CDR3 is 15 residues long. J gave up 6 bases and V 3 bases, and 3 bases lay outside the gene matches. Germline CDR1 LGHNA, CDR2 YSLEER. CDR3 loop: CASSQQDRGNSPLHF. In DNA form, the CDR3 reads TGCGCCAGCAGCCAGCAGGACAGGGGTAATTCACCCCTCCACTTT.

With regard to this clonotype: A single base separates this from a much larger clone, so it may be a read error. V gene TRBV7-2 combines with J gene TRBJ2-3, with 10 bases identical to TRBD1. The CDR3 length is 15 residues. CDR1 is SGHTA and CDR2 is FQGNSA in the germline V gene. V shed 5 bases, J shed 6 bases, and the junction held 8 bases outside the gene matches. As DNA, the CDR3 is TGTGCCAGCAGCCCTGGGACAGGGGCTTTGGATACGCAGTATTTT. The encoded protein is CASSPGTGALDTQYF.

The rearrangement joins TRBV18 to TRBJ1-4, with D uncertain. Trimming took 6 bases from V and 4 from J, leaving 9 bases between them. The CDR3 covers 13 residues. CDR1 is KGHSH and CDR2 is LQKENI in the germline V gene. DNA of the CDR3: TGTGCCAGCTCGGAAAATTTTAATGAAAAACTGTTTTTT. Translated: CASSENFNEKLFF.

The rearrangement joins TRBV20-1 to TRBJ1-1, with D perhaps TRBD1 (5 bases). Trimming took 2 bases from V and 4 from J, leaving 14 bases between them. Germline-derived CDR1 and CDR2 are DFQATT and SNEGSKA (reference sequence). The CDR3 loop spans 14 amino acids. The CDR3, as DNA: TGCAGTGCTAGATCCCACCAGGGCGGCACTGAAGCTTTCTTT. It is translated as CSARSHQGGTEAFF.

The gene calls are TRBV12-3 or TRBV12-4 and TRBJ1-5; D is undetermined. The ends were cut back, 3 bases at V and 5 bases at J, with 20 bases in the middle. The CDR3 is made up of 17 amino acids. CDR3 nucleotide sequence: TGTGCCAGCAGTTTTGCGCGAGGAGAGGGCATCGATCAGCCCCAGCATTTT. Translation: CASSFARGEGIDQPQHF.

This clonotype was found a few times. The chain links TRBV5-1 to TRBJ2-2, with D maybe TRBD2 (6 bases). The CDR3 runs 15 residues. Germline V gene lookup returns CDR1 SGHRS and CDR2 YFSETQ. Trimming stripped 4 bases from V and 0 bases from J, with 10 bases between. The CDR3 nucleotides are TGCGCCAGCAGCCCTCCGGGGGCGAACACCGGGGAGCTGTTTTTT. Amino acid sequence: CASSPPGANTGELFF.

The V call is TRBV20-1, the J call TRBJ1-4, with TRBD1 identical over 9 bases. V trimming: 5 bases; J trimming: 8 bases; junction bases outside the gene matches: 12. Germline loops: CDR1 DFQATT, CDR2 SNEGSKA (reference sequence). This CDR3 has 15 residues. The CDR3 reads CSAQIQGAVREKLFF. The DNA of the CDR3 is TGCAGTGCTCAAATACAGGGGGCGGTTAGGGAAAAACTGTTTTTT.

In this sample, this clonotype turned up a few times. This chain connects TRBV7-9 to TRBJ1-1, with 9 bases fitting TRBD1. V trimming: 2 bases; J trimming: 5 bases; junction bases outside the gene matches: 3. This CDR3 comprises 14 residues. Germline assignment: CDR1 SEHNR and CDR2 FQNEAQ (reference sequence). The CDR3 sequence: CASSLTGGETEAFF. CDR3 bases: TGTGCCAGCAGCTTAACAGGGGGCGAAACTGAAGCTTTCTTT. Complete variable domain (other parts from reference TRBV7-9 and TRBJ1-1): DTGVSQNPRHKITKRGQNVTFRCDPISEHNRLYWYRQTLGQGPEFLTYFQNEAQLEKSRLLSDRFSAERPKGSFSTLEIQRTEQGDSAMYLCASSLTGGETEAFFGQGTRLTVV.

In nucleotides, the CDR3 is TGTGCCAGCCCCCACCCAAACAGGGATCACACAGATACGCAGTATTTT. Translated: CASPHPNRDHTDTQYF. This sequence joins TRBV7-9 and TRBJ2-3; perhaps TRBD1 as D (6 bases). Looked up from germline, CDR1 is SEHNR and CDR2 is FQNEAQ (reference sequence). This CDR3 is built from 16 residues. Trimming shortened V by 8 bases and J by 2 bases, and 20 bases separated the two germline ends.

The CDR3: CASSRLAGGSEQYV. DNA for the CDR3: TGTGCCAGCAGCCGTCTAGCGGGGGGGTCCGAGCAGTACGTC. The chain is built from TRBV11-2 and TRBJ2-7; 12 bases agree with TRBD2. The CDR3 sequence is 14 residues long. With 5 bases clipped from V and 6 bases from J, the junction kept 5 bases outside the gene matches. The germline V gene has CDR1 SGHAT and CDR2 FQNNGV.

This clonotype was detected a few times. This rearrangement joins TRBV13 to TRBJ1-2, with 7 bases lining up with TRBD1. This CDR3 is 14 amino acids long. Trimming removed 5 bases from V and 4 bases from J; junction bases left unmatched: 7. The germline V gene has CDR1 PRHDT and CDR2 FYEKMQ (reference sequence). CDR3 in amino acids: CASSEGAFSYGYTF. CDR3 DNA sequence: TGTGCCAGCAGCGAGGGGGCATTCAGCTATGGCTACACCTTC. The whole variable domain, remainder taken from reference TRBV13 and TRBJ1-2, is AAGVIQSPRHLIKEKRETATLKCYPIPRHDTVYWYQQGPGQDPQFLISFYEKMQSDKGSIPDRFSAQQFSDYHSELNMSSLELGDSALYFCASSEGAFSYGYTFGSGTRLTVV.

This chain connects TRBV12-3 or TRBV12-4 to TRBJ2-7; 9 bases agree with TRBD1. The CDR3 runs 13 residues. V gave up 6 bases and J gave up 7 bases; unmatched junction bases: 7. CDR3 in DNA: TGTGCCAGCAGCCGGGACAGGGTTGGAGAGCAGTACGTC. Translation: CASSRDRVGEQYV.

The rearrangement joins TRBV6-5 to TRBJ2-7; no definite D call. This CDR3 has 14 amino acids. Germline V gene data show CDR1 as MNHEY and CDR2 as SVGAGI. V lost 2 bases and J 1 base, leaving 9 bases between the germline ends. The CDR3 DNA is TGTGCCAGCAGTTACGCCGGAAAGTCCTACGAGCAGTACTTC. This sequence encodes CASSYAGKSYEQYF.

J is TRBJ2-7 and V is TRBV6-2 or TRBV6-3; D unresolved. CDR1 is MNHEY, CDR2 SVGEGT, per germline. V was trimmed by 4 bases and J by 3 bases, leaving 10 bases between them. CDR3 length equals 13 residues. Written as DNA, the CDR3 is TGTGCCAGCAGTTCGTACTCAGTCTACGAGCAGTACTTC. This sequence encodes CASSSYSVYEQYF.